The 14 T cell receptor beta chains below all came from one sample that was sequenced in a study of shared clonotypes between healthy human individuals (dated by TCRdb to 2020 to 2021). For the CD8 naive samples, CD45RO-negative cells were positively selected for CCR7, yielding a CD45RA+CCR7+ population from which TemRA cells were excluded. Libraries were made using the immunoSEQ multiplex PCR assay. TCRdb retrieved this table from immuneACCESS and kept in-frame rearrangements only. Not all clones are present; in checked studies, unresolved V genes account for under half, and no reason is known for the remainder. This sample has roughly 2,000,000 clones in its table, and around 95% of those were observed once. About 1.6% of the sample goes to the ten largest clones. Sequenced input: naive CD8+ T cells from PBMCs. According to the study, the label for this sample's cell subset or site signals: CD45RA+CCR7+. Receptors were obtained from a man in his late teens or twenties in good health. Some clones in this sample may be carry-over from other donors' samples.

This clone was seen just once. The chain employs TRBV9 and TRBJ2-7; perhaps TRBD2 as D (5 bases). The V gene lost 4 bases and the J gene lost 2 bases, with 10 bases spanning the gap. The CDR3 covers 13 residues. Germline V gene data show CDR1 as SGDLS and CDR2 as YYNGEE. DNA for the CDR3: TGTGCCAGCAGCACGGCCGGGACCTACGAGCAGTACTTC. Translation: CASSTAGTYEQYF.

The chain carries TRBV9 and TRBJ1-1, with 8 bases that match TRBD1. Germline trimming cut 1 base from V and 1 base from J; bases unmatched to any gene: 6. The germline gives CDR1 SGDLS, CDR2 YYNGEE. This CDR3 spans 16 amino acids. The DNA for the CDR3 is TGTGCCAGCAGCGTAAACACCAGGGGGCAGAACACTGAAGCTTTCTTT. It codes for CASSVNTRGQNTEAFF. Using reference TRBV9 and TRBJ1-1 for the parts outside the CDR3, the full variable domain is DSGVTQTPKHLITATGQRVTLRCSPRSGDLSVYWYQQSLDQGLQFLIQYYNGEERAKGNILERFSAQQFPDLHSELNLSSLELGDSALYFCASSVNTRGQNTEAFFGQGTRLTVV.

The V call is TRBV9, the J call TRBJ1-3; no clear D gene. The CDR3 covers 15 residues. Germline values: CDR1 SGDLS, CDR2 YYNGEE. V was cut by 3 bases and J by 0 bases, with 10 bases left in between. The CDR3: CASSGSGSSGNTIYF. CDR3 coding DNA: TGTGCCAGCAGCGGGAGCGGGTCCTCTGGAAACACCATATATTTT. Filled out from reference TRBV9 and TRBJ1-3, the complete variable domain reads DSGVTQTPKHLITATGQRVTLRCSPRSGDLSVYWYQQSLDQGLQFLIQYYNGEERAKGNILERFSAQQFPDLHSELNLSSLELGDSALYFCASSGSGSSGNTIYFGEGSWLTVV.

The V and J genes are TRBV21-1 and TRBJ1-4. TRBV21-1 is deemed a pseudogene. The CDR3 is 15 residues long. The DNA for the CDR3 is TGTGCCAGCACCAAAGGCAATCGGAGGAATGAAAAACTGTTTTTT. Protein sequence: CASTKGNRRNEKLFF.

V usage is TRBV7-8 and J usage is TRBJ2-7; D gene uncertain. Germline CDR1 is SGHVS and CDR2 is FQNEAQ. V gave up 4 bases and J gave up 5 bases, with 15 bases separating them. The CDR3 spans 14 residues. In nucleotides, the CDR3 is TGTGCCAGCAGCTCACCAGGCCCCAAGGACGAGCAGTACTTC. This sequence encodes CASSSPGPKDEQYF.

The rearrangement uses TRBV28 and TRBJ2-3; a weak D match, TRBD1 (5 bases). CDR1 is MDHEN, CDR2 SYDVKM, per germline. Trimming took off 3 bases at V and 1 base at J, with 11 bases between the two ends. The CDR3 contains 15 residues. CDR3 DNA: TGTGCCAGCAGTTTCATAACAGGCCGCACAGATACGCAGTATTTT. Encoded protein: CASSFITGRTDTQYF.

The J gene is TRBJ2-7, the V gene TRBV7-8; tentative D call: TRBD2 (5 bases). Germline V gene sequence: CDR1 SGHVS, CDR2 FQNEAQ. CDR3 length equals 13 residues. V dropped 3 bases and J dropped 7 bases, with 13 bases sitting between them. This CDR3 is CASSLSLGGEQYF. DNA of the CDR3: TGTGCCAGCAGCTTGTCCCTCGGAGGAGAGCAGTACTTC.

The chain has TRBV7-8 and TRBJ2-1; no definite D call. Germline CDR1 reads SGHVS; CDR2 reads FQNEAQ. This CDR3 region has 15 residues. The germline V and J ends were trimmed by 1 base and 3 bases, with 10 bases remaining between them. This CDR3 reads CASSLEEYGYNEQFF. The CDR3 nucleotides are TGTGCCAGCAGCTTAGAGGAGTACGGCTACAATGAGCAGTTCTTC.

The chain combines TRBV7-8 with TRBJ2-7; 12 bases agree with TRBD2. The V gene end was trimmed by 3 bases and the J gene end by 3 bases; junction bases not matched to a gene: 0. Germline V gene data show CDR1 as SGHVS and CDR2 as FQNEAQ. The CDR3 has 14 residues. The chain's CDR3 is CASSLGLAGYEQYF. CDR3 sequence (DNA): TGTGCCAGCAGCTTGGGACTAGCGGGCTACGAGCAGTACTTC. Filled out from reference TRBV7-8 and TRBJ2-7, the complete variable domain reads GAGVSQSPRYKVAKRGQDVALRCDPISGHVSLFWYQQALGQGPEFLTYFQNEAQLDKSGLPSDRFFAERPEGSVSTLKIQRTQQEDSAVYLCASSLGLAGYEQYFGPGTRLTVT.

This chain joins TRBV5-1 and TRBJ2-6; tentatively, D is TRBD1 or TRBD2 (5 bases each). This CDR3 comprises 15 residues. The V end was cut by 7 bases, the J end by 2 bases, with 13 bases between. CDR1 is SGHRS and CDR2 is YFSETQ in the germline V gene. In nucleotides, the CDR3 is TGCGCCAGCCTAGAAAGAGGGGCTGGGGCCAACGTCCTGACTTTC. It yields the protein CASLERGAGANVLTF.

The chain uses TRBV14 and TRBJ2-7; 11 nucleotides match TRBD1. Germline V CDR1 and CDR2: SGHDN, FVKESK. The J segment lost 4 bases and the V segment lost 5 bases, leaving 4 bases of the junction unmatched. This CDR3 spans 14 amino acids. The CDR3 DNA reads as TGTGCCAGCAGCAAAAGGGACAGGGGGTACGAGCAGTACTTC. This sequence encodes CASSKRDRGYEQYF.

The genes are TRBV27 and TRBJ2-2, with 12 bases identical to TRBD2. The germline gives CDR1 MNHEY, CDR2 SMNVEV (reference sequence). The CDR3 loop spans 18 amino acids. After removal of 7 bases from V and 5 bases from J, the junction contained 14 bases not matched to a gene. The DNA of the CDR3 is TGTGCCAGCATCCCCAGCGGGGGGCTAGCGGGAGGGACCGGGGAGCTGTTTTTT. Translating it yields CASIPSGGLAGGTGELFF.

Comments on this clone: In the same sample, other DNA sequences code for this CDR3. J is TRBJ2-7 and V is TRBV11-2; weak D call: TRBD1 (6 bases). With 5 bases removed from V and 2 bases from J, the gap between germline ends came to 10 bases. The CDR3 is made up of 13 amino acids. Germline-derived CDR1 and CDR2 are SGHAT and FQNNGV. The CDR3 spells CASSPGQTYEQYF. The DNA of the CDR3 is TGTGCCAGCAGCCCAGGACAGACCTACGAGCAGTACTTC. The variable domain in full, completed from reference TRBV11-2 and TRBJ2-7, reads EAGVAQSPRYKIIEKRQSVAFWCNPISGHATLYWYQQILGQGPKLLIQFQNNGVVDDSQLPKDRFSAERLKGVDSTLKIQPAKLEDSAVYLCASSPGQTYEQYFGPGTRLTVT.

The rearrangement links TRBV15 to TRBJ1-1; TRBD1 is a possible D gene (5 bases). The germline V and J ends were trimmed by 0 bases and 0 bases, with 8 bases remaining between them. CDR3 length equals 15 residues. The germline V gene has CDR1 LNHNV and CDR2 YYDKDF (reference sequence). CDR3 residues: CATSRDGGLNTEAFF. In nucleotides, the CDR3 is TGTGCCACCAGCAGAGATGGGGGGTTGAACACTGAAGCTTTCTTT. The entire variable domain, with the rest obtained from reference TRBV15 and TRBJ1-1, is as follows: DAMVIQNPRYQVTQFGKPVTLSCSQTLNHNVMYWYQQKSSQAPKLLFHYYDKDFNNEADTPDNFQSRRPNTSFCFLDIRSPGLGDTAMYLCATSRDGGLNTEAFFGQGTRLTVV.